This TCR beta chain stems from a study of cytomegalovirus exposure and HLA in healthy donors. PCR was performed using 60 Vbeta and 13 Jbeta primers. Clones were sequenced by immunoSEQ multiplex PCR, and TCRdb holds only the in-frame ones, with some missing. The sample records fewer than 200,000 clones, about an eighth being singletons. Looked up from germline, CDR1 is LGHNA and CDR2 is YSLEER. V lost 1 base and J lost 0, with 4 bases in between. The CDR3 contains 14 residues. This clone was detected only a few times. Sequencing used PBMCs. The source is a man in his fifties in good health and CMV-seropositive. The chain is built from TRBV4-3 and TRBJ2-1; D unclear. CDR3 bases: TGCGCCAGCAGCCAAGGGAGCTCCTACAATGAGCAGTTCTTC. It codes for CASSQGSSYNEQFF.